The T cell receptor (beta chain) under discussion was sequenced for a study of shared clonotypes between healthy human individuals (dated by TCRdb to the early 2020s). About the investigation overall: The cohort included a few men and a couple of women between 18 and 49 years of age. For each donor, CD4 naive and CD4 memory were each run on three plates, CD8 naive on two plates, and CD8 memory on one plate. To estimate repertoire size and how much clonotype sharing occurs between individuals, the study deeply sequenced the blood TCR repertoires of five or six healthy adults. Libraries were prepared and TCR repertoires were sequenced by different laboratories using diverse techniques, in order to increase sequencing depth and limit assay-specific biases. Between about 0.94 and 8.9 billion PBMCs per donor were obtained by leukapheresis.

Using the deep immunoSEQ assay, multiplex PCR amplified TCR CDR3 regions from genomic DNA. Extracted genomic DNA from each cell subset was distributed evenly across all wells of several immunoSEQ 96-well plates, and each plate was treated as a replicate. For sorted subsets, each replicate PCR was loaded with about 200 ng genomic DNA, equivalent to 25,000 to 30,000 T cell genomes. Purified libraries were measured with a Qubit 3.0 fluorometer, size-checked on a Bioanalyzer 2100, and measured again with the KAPA Library Quantification kit. Every immunoSEQ 96-well plate was sequenced on a separate single-read 150-cycle Illumina NextSeq 550 flow cell. In the original analysis: Because the immunoSEQ output included only junctional sequences and no quality scores, the filtering could not be the same as the filtering used for full-length reads. To assign V/J genes and CDR3, sequences were annotated against IMGT germline references using PyIR, a Python wrapper for IgBLAST v1.9. Any read was removed if the V/J assignment was weak (E-value above 1e-6), the CDR3 was missing, or the read contained stop codons, out-of-frame junctions, or ambiguous translated residues. V3J clonotypes were defined by identical inferred V gene, J gene, and CDR3 amino acid sequence. Percentage overlap between repertoires was calculated by dividing the number of shared unique clonotypes by the size of the smaller repertoire. RTK rarefaction, the Chao1 estimator, and Recon v2.1 estimates of unobserved clonotypes were used to assess repertoire richness. Generation probabilities were computed with OLGA for all TCRbeta clonotypes obtained by the gDNA method from four donors. TCRdb obtained this table from immuneACCESS and retained in-frame rearrangements with V and J assigned. These tables miss some clones; where compared with another copy, unresolved V genes account for less than half of the shortfall, and the remainder is unexplained. V, J and clone size are those of that table, while D and trimming were read from the DNA. The sample table contains about 2,100,000 clones; only one count was recorded for about 93% of them. Together, the top ten hold under 2% of the sample.

Study-level results and caveats: Sharing across a few donors was observed for approximately 4.6% of naive CD4, over 3% of naive CD8, around 2.5% of memory CD4, and around 0.44% of memory CD8 clonotypes. Only blood was sampled, and tissue TCR repertoires likely differ from those in blood. Based on pairwise subsampling, the degree of clonotype sharing among donors was expected to be affected by sequencing depth. Higher generation probabilities were observed for clonotypes shared by all four sorted-subset donors than for non-shared clonotypes. The small number of donors limited the genetic and exposure-history diversity represented. Rarefaction of sorted-subset datasets indicated incomplete sequencing despite the large sequencing depth. Naive subsets generally had larger estimated clonotype richness than memory subsets did.

CD8 naive samples were obtained by positive selection for CCR7 among CD45RO-negative cells, yielding a CD45RA+CCR7+ population from which TemRA cells were excluded. The donors were healthy, HIV-negative adults who had no recently reported acute infections or vaccinations. Every donor was a Caucasian adult residing in Nashville, Tennessee, USA. After blood collection by leukapheresis, PBMCs were isolated using Ficoll-Histopaque density gradient centrifugation and then cryopreserved in the vapor phase of liquid nitrogen. Analytical flow cytometry was used to check the purity and quantity of every magnetically sorted T cell population. Genomic DNA was isolated from every sorted fraction and measured by UV absorbance on a Nanodrop 2000c. This clone was counted a single time. This receptor's antigen is unknown. Base qualities were left out, and no much larger clone turns up one base away. The CDR3, cysteine through phenylalanine, is 17 amino acids long. This entry keeps only the CDR3 DNA: 51 bases, framed from base 1. Trimming takes 3 bases from V and 0 bases from J, and the germline ends sit 15 bases apart. As encoded in the germline V gene (reference sequence), CDR1 is MNHEY while CDR2 is SMNVEV.

The TCR originated in a man between 18 and 35 years old in good health. Some clones in this sample may be carry-over from other donors' samples. Sample: naive CD8+ T cells from PBMCs. This sample's cell subset or site label indicates: CD45RA+CCR7+. Recombination connected TRBV27 to TRBJ2-1, with the D call perhaps TRBD1 or TRBD2, each one matching 5 bases. The nucleotide sequence is TGTGCCAGCAGTTTGATTGGTATGGGGGTCTCCTACAATGAGCAGTTCTTC. Translated, this gives CASSLIGMGVSYNEQFF.